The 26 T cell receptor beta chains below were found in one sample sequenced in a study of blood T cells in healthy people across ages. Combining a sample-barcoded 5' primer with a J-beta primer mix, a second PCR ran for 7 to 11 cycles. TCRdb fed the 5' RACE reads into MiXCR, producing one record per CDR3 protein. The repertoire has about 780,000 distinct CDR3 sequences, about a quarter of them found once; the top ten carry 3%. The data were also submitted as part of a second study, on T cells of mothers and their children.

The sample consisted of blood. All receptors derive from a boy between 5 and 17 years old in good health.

CDR3 DNA: TGTGCCAGCAGTGAAAAGGGGACTAGCGGGGGCTTCACAGATACGCAGTATTTT. It encodes CASSEKGTSGGFTDTQYF. This chain connects TRBV2 to TRBJ2-3, with 14 bases lining up with TRBD2. This CDR3 comprises 18 residues. Germline V gene sequence: CDR1 SNHLY, CDR2 FYNNEI. The V segment lost 2 bases and the J segment 2 bases; nucleotides outside the gene matches: 6.

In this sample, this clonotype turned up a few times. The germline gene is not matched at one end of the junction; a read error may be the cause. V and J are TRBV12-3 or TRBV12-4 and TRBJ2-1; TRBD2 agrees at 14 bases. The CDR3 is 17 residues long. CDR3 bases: TGCGCCAGCAGTTCCGGACTAGCGGGGGGTCCCTACAATGAGCAGTTCTTC. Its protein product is CASSSGLAGGPYNEQFF.

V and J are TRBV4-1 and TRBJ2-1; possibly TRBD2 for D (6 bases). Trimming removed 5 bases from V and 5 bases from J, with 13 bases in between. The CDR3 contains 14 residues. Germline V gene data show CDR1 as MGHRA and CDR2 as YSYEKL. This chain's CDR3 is CASSGVGGNNEQFF. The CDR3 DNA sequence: TGCGCCAGCAGCGGTGTGGGGGGAAACAATGAGCAGTTCTTC.

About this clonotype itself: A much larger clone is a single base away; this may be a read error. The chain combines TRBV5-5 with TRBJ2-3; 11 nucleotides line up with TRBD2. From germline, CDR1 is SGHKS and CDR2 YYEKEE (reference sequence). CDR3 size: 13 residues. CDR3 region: CASGLLAGGPQYF. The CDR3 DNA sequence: TGTGCCAGCGGCTTGCTAGCGGGGGGACCGCAGTATTTT.

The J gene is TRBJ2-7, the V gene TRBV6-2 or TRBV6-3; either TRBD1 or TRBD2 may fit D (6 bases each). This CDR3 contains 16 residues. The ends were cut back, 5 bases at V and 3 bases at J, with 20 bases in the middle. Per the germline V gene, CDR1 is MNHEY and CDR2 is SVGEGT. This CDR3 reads CASSRGPGGNFYEQYF. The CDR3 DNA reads TGTGCCAGCAGTCGGGGGCCCGGAGGGAACTTCTACGAGCAGTACTTC.

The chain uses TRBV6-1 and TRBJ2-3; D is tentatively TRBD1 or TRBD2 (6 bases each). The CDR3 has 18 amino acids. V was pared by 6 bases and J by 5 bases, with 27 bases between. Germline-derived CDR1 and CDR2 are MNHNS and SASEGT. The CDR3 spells CASSGLTGAPHVGDTQYF. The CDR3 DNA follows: TGTGCCAGCAGCGGACTAACGGGGGCCCCGCACGTTGGAGATACGCAGTATTTT.

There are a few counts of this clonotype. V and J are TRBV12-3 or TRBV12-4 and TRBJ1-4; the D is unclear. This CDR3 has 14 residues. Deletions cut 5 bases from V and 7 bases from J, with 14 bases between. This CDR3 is CASSRTFTFEKLFF. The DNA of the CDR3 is TGTGCCAGCAGTCGGACGTTTACGTTTGAAAAACTGTTTTTT.

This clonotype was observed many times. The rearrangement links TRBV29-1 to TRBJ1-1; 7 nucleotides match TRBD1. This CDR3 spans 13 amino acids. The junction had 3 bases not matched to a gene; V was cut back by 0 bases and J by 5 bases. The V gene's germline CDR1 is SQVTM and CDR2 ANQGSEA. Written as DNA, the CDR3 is TGCAGCGTTGAAGAGGCAGGGGGGACTGAAGCTTTCTTT. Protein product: CSVEEAGGTEAFF.

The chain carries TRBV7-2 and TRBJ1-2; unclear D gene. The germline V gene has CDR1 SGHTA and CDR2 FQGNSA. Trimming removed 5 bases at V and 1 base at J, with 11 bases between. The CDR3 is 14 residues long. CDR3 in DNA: TGTGCCAGCAGCCCAGGACCGGTTAACTATGGCTACACCTTC. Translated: CASSPGPVNYGYTF.

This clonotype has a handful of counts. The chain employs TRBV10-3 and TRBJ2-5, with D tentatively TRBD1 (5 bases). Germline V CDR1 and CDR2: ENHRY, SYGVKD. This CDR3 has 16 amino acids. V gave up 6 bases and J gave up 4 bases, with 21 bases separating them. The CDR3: CAISGSSNVGRETQYF. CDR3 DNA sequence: TGTGCCATCAGCGGAAGCTCCAATGTGGGGCGAGAGACCCAGTACTTC.

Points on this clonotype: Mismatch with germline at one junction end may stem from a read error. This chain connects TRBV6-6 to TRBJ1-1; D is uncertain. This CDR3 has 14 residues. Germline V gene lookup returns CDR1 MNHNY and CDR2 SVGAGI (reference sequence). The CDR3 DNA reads TGTGCCAGCAGCCAGGTCCTACCTTACACTCAAGCTTTCTTT. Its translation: CASSQVLPYTQAFF.

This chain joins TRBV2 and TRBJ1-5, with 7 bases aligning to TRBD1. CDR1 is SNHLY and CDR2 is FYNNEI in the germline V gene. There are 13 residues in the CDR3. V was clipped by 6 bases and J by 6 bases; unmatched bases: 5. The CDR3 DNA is TGTGCCAGCAGCCTGACAGGGACTCAGCCCCAGCATTTT. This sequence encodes CASSLTGTQPQHF.

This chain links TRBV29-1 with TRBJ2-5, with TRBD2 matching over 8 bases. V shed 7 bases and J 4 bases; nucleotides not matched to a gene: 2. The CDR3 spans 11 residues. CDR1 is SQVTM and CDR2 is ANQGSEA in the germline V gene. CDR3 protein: CSAGGAETQYF. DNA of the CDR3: TGCAGCGCCGGGGGGGCAGAGACCCAGTACTTC.

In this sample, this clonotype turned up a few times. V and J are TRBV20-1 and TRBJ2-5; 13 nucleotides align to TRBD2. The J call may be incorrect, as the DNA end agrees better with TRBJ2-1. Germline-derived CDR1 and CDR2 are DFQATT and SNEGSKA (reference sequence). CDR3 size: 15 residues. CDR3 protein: CSARPWTSGGYEQFF. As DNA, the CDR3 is TGCAGTGCTCGCCCATGGACTAGCGGGGGCTATGAGCAGTTCTTC.

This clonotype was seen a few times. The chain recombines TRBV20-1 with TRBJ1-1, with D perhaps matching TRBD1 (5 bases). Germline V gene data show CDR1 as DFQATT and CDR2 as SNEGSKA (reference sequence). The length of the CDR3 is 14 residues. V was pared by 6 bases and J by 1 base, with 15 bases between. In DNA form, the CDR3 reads TGCAGTGCGGCTCAGGGAGGAGGGAACACTGAAGCTTTCTTT. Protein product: CSAAQGGGNTEAFF.

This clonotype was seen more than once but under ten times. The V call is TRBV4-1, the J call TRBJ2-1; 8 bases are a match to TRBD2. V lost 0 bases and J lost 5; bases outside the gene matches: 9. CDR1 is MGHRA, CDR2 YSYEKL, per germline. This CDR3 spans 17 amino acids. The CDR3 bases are TGCGCCAGCAGCCAAGATTTTCCGGGGGGGCCGCACAATGAGCAGTTCTTC. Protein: CASSQDFPGGPHNEQFF.

The CDR3 region is CASSLAGYSYNEQFF. For the CDR3, the DNA is TGTGCCAGCAGCTTAGCAGGGTACTCCTACAATGAGCAGTTCTTC. J is TRBJ2-1 and V is TRBV7-6; D ambiguous. Looked up from germline, CDR1 is SGHVS and CDR2 is FNYEAQ. Deletions cut 0 bases from V and 0 bases from J, with 6 bases between. The CDR3 totals 15 residues.

In nucleotides, the CDR3 is TGTGCCAGCAGCTTAGATGACAGGGGACTCACCTTC. Protein: CASSLDDRGLTF. V and J are TRBV11-3 and TRBJ1-2, with 8 bases matching TRBD1. The CDR3 loop spans 12 amino acids. Germline CDR1 reads SGHNT; CDR2 reads YENEEA. Trimming took 0 bases from V and 13 from J; bases not matched to a gene: 4.

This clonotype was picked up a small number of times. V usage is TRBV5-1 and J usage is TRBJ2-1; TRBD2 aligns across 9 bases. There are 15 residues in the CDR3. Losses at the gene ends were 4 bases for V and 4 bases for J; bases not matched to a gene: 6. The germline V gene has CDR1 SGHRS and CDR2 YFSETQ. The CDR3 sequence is CASSPAGGIYNEQFF. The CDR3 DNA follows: TGCGCCAGCAGCCCCGCGGGGGGGATTTACAATGAGCAGTTCTTC.

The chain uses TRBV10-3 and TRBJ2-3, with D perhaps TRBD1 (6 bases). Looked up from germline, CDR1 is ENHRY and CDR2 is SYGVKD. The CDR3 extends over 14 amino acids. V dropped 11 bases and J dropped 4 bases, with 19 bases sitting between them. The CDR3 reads CAANTEKGADTQYF. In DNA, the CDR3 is TGTGCCGCCAATACGGAAAAGGGGGCAGATACGCAGTATTTT.

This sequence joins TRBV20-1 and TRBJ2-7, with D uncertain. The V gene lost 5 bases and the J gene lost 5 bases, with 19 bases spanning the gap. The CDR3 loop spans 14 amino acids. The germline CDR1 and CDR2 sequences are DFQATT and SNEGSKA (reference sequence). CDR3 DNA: TGCAGTGCTCAGAGTGGGGTCGTAGAACACGAGCAGTACTTC. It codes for CSAQSGVVEHEQYF.

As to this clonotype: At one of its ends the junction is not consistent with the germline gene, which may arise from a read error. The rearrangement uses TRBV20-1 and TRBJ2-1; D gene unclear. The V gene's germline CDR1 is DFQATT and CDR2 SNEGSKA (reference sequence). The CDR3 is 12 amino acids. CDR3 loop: CSAGDWSYEQFF. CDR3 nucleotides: TGCAGTGCTGGAGATTGGAGTTATGAGCAGTTCTTC.

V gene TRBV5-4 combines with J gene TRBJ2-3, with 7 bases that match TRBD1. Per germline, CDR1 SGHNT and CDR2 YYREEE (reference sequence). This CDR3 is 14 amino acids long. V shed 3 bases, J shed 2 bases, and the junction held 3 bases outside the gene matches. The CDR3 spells CASSSGQPTDTQYF. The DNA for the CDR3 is TGTGCCAGCAGCTCGGGACAGCCCACAGATACGCAGTATTTT.

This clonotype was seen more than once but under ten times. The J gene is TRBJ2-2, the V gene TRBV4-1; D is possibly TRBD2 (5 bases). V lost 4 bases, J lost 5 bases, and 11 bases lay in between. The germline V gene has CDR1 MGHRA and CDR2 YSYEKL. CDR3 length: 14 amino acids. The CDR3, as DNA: TGCGCCAGCAGCCCCAAGGAGCGGACCGGGGAGCTGTTTTTT. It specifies CASSPKERTGELFF.

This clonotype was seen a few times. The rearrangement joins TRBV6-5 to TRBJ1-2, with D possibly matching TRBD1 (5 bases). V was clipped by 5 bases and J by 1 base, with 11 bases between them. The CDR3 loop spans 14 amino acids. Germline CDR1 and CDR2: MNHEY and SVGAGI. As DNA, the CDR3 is TGTGCCAGCAGTGGGGCAGGCTTTAACTATGGCTACACCTTC. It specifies CASSGAGFNYGYTF.

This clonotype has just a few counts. CDR3 sequence: CASSPRVGGQTNEKLFF. The CDR3 DNA is TGTGCCAGCAGTCCCCGGGTAGGGGGACAAACTAATGAAAAACTGTTTTTT. The chain is built from TRBV12-3 or TRBV12-4 and TRBJ1-4, with D perhaps TRBD1 (6 bases). This CDR3 has 17 residues. Trimming cost V 5 bases and J 1 base, with 17 bases left between them.